The rows below give T cell receptor beta chains drawn from one sample of a study of T cells after yellow fever vaccination. TCRdb redid the calling of the 5' RACE reads with MiXCR, one entry per CDR3 protein. In the table there are a few hundred thousand distinct CDR3 sequences, around 20% of which are singletons. Material: PBMCs, obtained before the yellow fever booster vaccination. These receptors all come from a man between 18 and 29 years old who received the YFV17D yellow fever vaccine. CDR3s include the opening cysteine and the closing phenylalanine or tryptophan. A D gene is named only where the DNA matches it firmly. Size tells how often a clone was seen (once, few, many) or the class of an expanded clone, and some rows leave it out.

J gene | V gene | D gene | clone size | CDR3 protein | CDR3 DNA
TRBJ2-2 | TRBV5-1 | TRBD2 | . | CASIPSGGPFTGELFF | TGCGCCAGCATTCCGTCGGGGGGGCCGTTCACCGGGGAGCTGTTTTTT
TRBJ1-1 | TRBV5-1 | . | few | CASSLSTPMNTEAFF | TGCGCCAGCAGCTTATCGACACCGATGAACACTGAAGCTTTCTTT
TRBJ2-2 | TRBV5-1 | TRBD2 | few | CASSLELAGAAGTGELFF | TGCGCCAGCAGCTTGGAACTAGCGGGGGCCGCGGGGACCGGGGAGCTGTTTTTT
TRBJ1-2 | TRBV7-3 | TRBD1 | . | CASSPGQGLAGYTF | TGTGCCAGCAGCCCTGGACAGGGGCTGGCAGGCTACACCTTC
TRBJ2-3 | TRBV20-1 | . | many | CSAVLGTGTDTQYF | TGCAGTGCCGTCTTAGGGACTGGCACAGATACGCAGTATTTT
TRBJ1-2 | TRBV4-2 | . | . | CASSQDRPGYTF | TGTGCCAGCAGCCAAGACAGGCCCGGCTACACCTTC
TRBJ2-1 | TRBV11-2 | TRBD1 | few | CASSLIGTGGEQFF | TGTGCCAGCAGCTTAATCGGGACAGGGGGTGAGCAGTTCTTC
TRBJ2-1 | TRBV7-2 | . | few | CASSLAVVSSYNEQFF | TGTGCCAGCAGCTTAGCGGTGGTTAGCTCCTACAATGAGCAGTTCTTC
TRBJ1-2 | TRBV7-9 | TRBD1 | . | CASSLGTVTGYTF | TGTGCCAGCAGCCTGGGGACAGTCACCGGCTACACCTTC
TRBJ2-1 | TRBV4-3 | TRBD2 | once | CASSQAFREGDEQFF | TGCGCCAGCAGCCAAGCCTTCCGGGAGGGGGATGAGCAGTTCTTC
TRBJ1-4 | TRBV30 | . | . | CALYQVGLNEKLFF | TGTGCCTTGTACCAGGTCGGGCTGAATGAAAAACTGTTTTTT
TRBJ2-1 | TRBV20-1 | TRBD2 | few | CSAPSGLAGGGYEQFF | TGCAGTGCTCCCTCCGGACTAGCGGGGGGCGGCTATGAGCAGTTCTTC
TRBJ2-7 | TRBV11-2 | . | . | CASKVAVSSYEQYF | TGTGCCAGCAAAGTAGCGGTGAGCTCCTACGAGCAGTACTTC
TRBJ2-5 | TRBV6-2/TRBV6-3 | . | . | CASENRAGDRQETQYF | TGTGCCAGCGAAAATAGGGCAGGGGATCGCCAAGAGACCCAGTACTTC
TRBJ1-3 | TRBV5-1 | . | . | CASSPDLNTIYF | TGCGCCAGCAGCCCGGACCTAAACACCATATATTTT
TRBJ1-1 | TRBV7-9 | . | . | CASSSGGSTEAFF | TGTGCCAGCAGCTCAGGAGGAAGCACTGAAGCTTTCTTT
TRBJ1-2 | TRBV12-3/TRBV12-4 | . | . | CASSSGGIPYGYTF | TGTGCCAGCAGCTCCGGGGGAATCCCCTATGGCTACACCTTC
TRBJ2-2 | TRBV4-3 | . | . | CASSQGSSSPNTGELFF | TGCGCCAGCAGCCAAGGGAGCTCTAGTCCGAACACCGGGGAGCTGTTTTTT
TRBJ1-4 | TRBV10-3 | . | few | CAISGEGVSTNEKLFF | TGTGCCATCAGTGGAGAGGGGGTGTCAACTAATGAAAAACTGTTTTTT
TRBJ1-1 | TRBV29-1 | . | few | CSVVGYQMNTEAFF | TGCAGCGTTGTCGGTTATCAGATGAACACTGAAGCTTTCTTT
TRBJ2-3 | TRBV6-5 | . | few | CASSYGRDTDTQYF | TGTGCCAGCAGTTACGGCAGGGACACAGATACGCAGTATTTT
TRBJ2-2 | TRBV7-7 | . | many | CASSLRGGYTGELFF | TGTGCCAGCAGCTTAAGAGGGGGGTACACCGGGGAGCTGTTTTTT